The 8 T cell receptor beta chains presented below share a single source sample, sequenced in a study of response to subunit inactivated influenza vaccine. Using its own MiXCR run on the RT-PCR reads, TCRdb lists one record per CDR3 protein. The sample contains hundreds of thousands of distinct CDR3 sequences, 15% to 19% of which appear only once. Sequencing used PBMCs from blood, obtained 11 to 12 days after vaccination. The receptors derive from a man in his forties or fifties who received an inactivated influenza vaccine.

This chain joins TRBV20-1 and TRBJ2-7, with D uncertain. The CDR3 length is 14 residues. Germline V gives CDR1 DFQATT, CDR2 SNEGSKA (reference sequence). Trimming left V 4 bases short and J 0 bases short, with 13 bases between. The CDR3 coding sequence is TGCAGTGCTAACTGGGGTCTAAGCTCCTACGAGCAGTACTTC. It is translated as CSANWGLSSYEQYF.

This clonotype was observed at least ten times. The chain uses TRBV20-1 and TRBJ2-1; 9 bases line up with TRBD2. This CDR3 contains 15 residues. Looked up from germline, CDR1 is DFQATT and CDR2 is SNEGSKA (reference sequence). V trimming: 3 bases; J trimming: 0 bases; junction bases outside the gene matches: 3. The CDR3 protein is CSARLSGSSYNEQFF. In nucleotides, the CDR3 is TGCAGTGCTAGGCTTAGCGGGAGCTCCTACAATGAGCAGTTCTTC.

This clonotype was recorded a few times. The chain couples TRBV7-2 to TRBJ1-4; D perhaps matches TRBD1 (6 bases). Trimming took off 3 bases at V and 7 bases at J, with 15 bases between the two ends. The germline CDR1 and CDR2 sequences are SGHTA and FQGNSA. The CDR3 covers 15 residues. The CDR3 coding sequence is TGTGCCAGCAGCTTCTACCAGGGGATCGGTGAAAAACTGTTTTTT. It is translated as CASSFYQGIGEKLFF.

This clonotype has only a few counts. The genes are TRBV7-8 and TRBJ1-4; possibly TRBD1 for D (5 bases). The CDR3 spans 15 residues. V was cut by 5 bases and J by 10 bases, with 20 bases left in between. The germline V gene has CDR1 SGHVS and CDR2 FQNEAQ. The CDR3 is CASSPSGTQRGKLFF. The CDR3 coding sequence is TGTGCCAGCAGCCCGTCCGGGACGCAAAGGGGAAAACTGTTTTTT. Filled out from reference TRBV7-8 and TRBJ1-4, the complete variable domain reads GAGVSQSPRYKVAKRGQDVALRCDPISGHVSLFWYQQALGQGPEFLTYFQNEAQLDKSGLPSDRFFAERPEGSVSTLKIQRTQQEDSAVYLCASSPSGTQRGKLFFGSGTQLSVL.

This clonotype came up a few times. The chain carries TRBV30 and TRBJ2-3; perhaps TRBD1 as D (5 bases). With 6 bases removed from V and 5 bases from J, the gap between germline ends came to 18 bases. CDR1 is GTSNPN, CDR2 SVGIG, per germline (reference sequence). This CDR3 comprises 14 residues. The CDR3, as DNA: TGTGCCTGCCCAAGGGAAGGGGCTGGAGATACGCAGTATTTT. It encodes CACPREGAGDTQYF.

This clonotype was observed a handful of times. V is TRBV4-3 and J is TRBJ1-1, with no clear D. The CDR3 is 15 residues long. V was trimmed by 1 base and J by 1 base, leaving 10 bases between them. Germline values: CDR1 LGHNA, CDR2 YSLEER. CDR3 nucleotides: TGCGCCAGCAGCCAAGCCCGGGCCTCGAACACTGAAGCTTTCTTT. Translated, it gives CASSQARASNTEAFF.

The V and J genes are TRBV5-1 and TRBJ2-5, with D unclear. Between the trimmed V and J ends, which lost 0 bases and 5 bases, there was a span of 8 bases. CDR3 length: 13 residues. The germline V gene encodes CDR1 SGHRS and CDR2 YFSETQ. The CDR3 region is CASSLGVTETQYF. The CDR3 nucleotides are TGCGCCAGCAGCTTGGGGGTGACGGAGACCCAGTACTTC.

CDR3 residues: CASSLGGMGDTQYF. As DNA, the CDR3 is TGCGCCAGCAGCTTGGGCGGTATGGGAGATACGCAGTATTTT. The rearrangement uses TRBV5-1 and TRBJ2-3; D call uncertain. Germline CDR1 reads SGHRS; CDR2 reads YFSETQ. V lost 0 bases to trimming and J lost 5 bases, with 10 bases between them. There are 14 residues in the CDR3.